This T cell receptor (beta chain) appears in the sequencing data of a study of T cells in Graves' hyperthyroidism and ophthalmopathy. Study-wide points: Ophthalmopathy prediction by the model preceded onset by a median about 6.5 months.

Researchers amplified the TCR beta CDR3 regions from RNA transcripts. During a first-round RT-PCR of the TCR CDR3, the HTBI primer set was used. TCRdb reprocessed the multiplex PCR reads with MiXCR, giving one entry per CDR3 protein. Of approximately 420,000 distinct CDR3 sequences detected, roughly 15% appear once; the ten largest clones hold less than 6.5%. This clonotype showed up just a few times. Antigen unknown. Graves' hyperthyroidism was deemed stable absent ophthalmopathy progression within 18 months. Germline CDR1 and CDR2: GTSNPN and SVGIG (reference sequence). The CDR3 runs to 15 residues. V dropped 4 bases and J dropped 4; count of bases not matched to a gene: 9.

The source is a woman under 30 with Graves' hyperthyroidism. The chain combines TRBV30 with TRBJ1-2, with TRBD1 matching over 10 bases. The sequenced material came from blood. DNA of the CDR3: TGTGCCTGGACCTCGGGGACAGGGGTTCGCTATGGCTACACCTTC. This codes for CAWTSGTGVRYGYTF. The full variable domain, rest sourced from reference TRBV30 and TRBJ1-2, is SQTIHQWPATLVQPVGSPLSLECTVEGTSNPNLYWYRQAAGRGLQLLFYSVGIGQISSEVPQNLSASRPQDRQFILSSKKLLLSDSGFYLCAWTSGTGVRYGYTFGSGTRLTVV.